These 14 T cell receptor beta chains were all obtained from the same sample, sequenced in a study of blood T cell repertoires in COVID-19 (dated by TCRdb to the early 2020s). Preparation of the library involved the immunoSEQ multiplex PCR assay. The clones in this table, taken by TCRdb from immuneACCESS, are in-frame only. Not every clone is retained; where verified, under half of the shortfall comes from an unresolved V gene, and the cause of the rest is unknown. The sample has roughly 380,000 clones on record, roughly 90% of them singletons. The ten top clones hold 1.5% to 1.9% of the sample. The sequenced sample consisted of peripheral blood. Every receptor here comes from a woman aged 40 to 50 with COVID-19, enrolled during active disease.

The rearrangement uses TRBV29-1 and TRBJ1-1, with D possibly TRBD1 on 6 matching bases. The CDR3 loop spans 14 amino acids. Trimming removed 0 bases from V and 4 bases from J, with 12 bases in between. Germline V gene sequence: CDR1 SQVTM, CDR2 ANQGSEA. The CDR3 bases are TGCAGCGTTGAAGATCGGCAGGGGAGCACTGAAGCTTTCTTT. This translates into CSVEDRQGSTEAFF.

The V gene is TRBV19, the J gene TRBJ2-7, with a weak D call TRBD1 (5 bases). The CDR3 consists of 13 residues. V was pared by 3 bases and J by 7 bases, with 13 bases between. Germline V lookup: CDR1 LNHDA, CDR2 SQIVND (reference sequence). CDR3 protein: CASSMARAWEQYF. CDR3 in DNA: TGTGCCAGTAGTATGGCCAGGGCCTGGGAGCAGTACTTC.

The chain employs TRBV27 and TRBJ2-2, with D uncertain. Looked up from germline, CDR1 is MNHEY and CDR2 is SMNVEV (reference sequence). The length of the CDR3 is 14 residues. V was clipped by 3 bases and J by 6 bases, with 11 bases between them. Written as DNA, the CDR3 is TGTGCCAGCAGTTTTGTTCCCCTATCCGGGGAGCTGTTTTTT. Protein product: CASSFVPLSGELFF.

CDR3 nucleotide sequence: TGTGCCATCAGGGTCTCCGGGACAGGGCCTGGAAACACCATATATTTT. Protein product: CAIRVSGTGPGNTIYF. The chain uses TRBV10-3 and TRBJ1-3, with 9 bases fitting TRBD1. The germline gives CDR1 ENHRY, CDR2 SYGVKD. The V gene end was trimmed by 6 bases and the J gene end by 2 bases; junction bases not matched to a gene: 8. This CDR3 region has 16 residues.

CDR3 sequence: CATSVYRGYEQYF. CDR3 nucleotides: TGTGCCACCAGCGTGTACAGGGGTTACGAGCAGTACTTC. The V call is TRBV15, the J call TRBJ2-7; TRBD1 matches 7 bases. Germline V gives CDR1 LNHNV, CDR2 YYDKDF (reference sequence). Germline trimming cut 5 bases from V and 4 bases from J; bases unmatched to any gene: 5. The CDR3 length is 13 residues.

The gene calls are TRBV5-4 and TRBJ2-6, with TRBD1 matching 10 bases. The germline V gene encodes CDR1 SGHNT and CDR2 YYREEE (reference sequence). With 0 bases clipped from V and 1 base from J, the junction kept 4 bases outside the gene matches. This CDR3 has 18 residues. CDR3 sequence reads: CASSLGQGAGSGANVLTF. The CDR3 region has the DNA TGTGCCAGCAGCTTGGGACAGGGGGCTGGGTCTGGGGCCAACGTCCTGACTTTC.

This chain links TRBV5-1 with TRBJ2-5; 10 bases align to TRBD2. There are 16 residues in the CDR3. The junction had 7 bases not matched to a gene; V was cut back by 1 base and J by 4 bases. The V gene's germline CDR1 is SGHRS and CDR2 YFSETQ. The CDR3 region has the DNA TGCGCCAGCAGCTTGCTGGCTAGCGGGGGACTAGAGACCCAGTACTTC. It is translated as CASSLLASGGLETQYF.

This CDR3 reads CASSLSPADIYNEQFF. As DNA, the CDR3 is TGTGCCAGCAGTTTATCCCCAGCGGATATCTACAATGAGCAGTTCTTC. The chain joins TRBV28 to TRBJ2-1; TRBD2 might be the D (5 bases). Germline CDR1 is MDHEN and CDR2 is SYDVKM. This CDR3 is built from 16 residues. Trimming left V 1 base short and J 3 bases short, with 13 bases between.

V is TRBV28 and J is TRBJ2-5, with TRBD1 matching 7 bases. The CDR3 totals 14 residues. V lost 5 bases, J lost 3 bases, and 6 bases stayed unmatched. Germline V CDR1 and CDR2: MDHEN, SYDVKM. The CDR3 reads CASSLPGQEETQYF. The DNA of the CDR3 is TGTGCCAGCAGTCTCCCCGGACAGGAAGAGACCCAGTACTTC.

CDR3: CASISTGSEQYF. The CDR3 DNA follows: TGTGCCAGCATATCAACAGGGAGCGAGCAGTACTTC. V usage is TRBV6-5 and J usage is TRBJ2-7, with a weak D call TRBD1 (6 bases). Looked up from germline, CDR1 is MNHEY and CDR2 is SVGAGI. The V end was cut by 7 bases, the J end by 6 bases, with 13 bases between. The CDR3 has 12 amino acids.

V and J are TRBV5-1 and TRBJ1-6; 11 bases match TRBD1. There are 18 residues in the CDR3. The germline gives CDR1 SGHRS, CDR2 YFSETQ. V was pared by 0 bases and J by 14 bases, with 16 bases of the junction left unmatched. Here the CDR3 DNA reads TGCGCCAGCAGCTTGGCCATCGGGACAGGGGGGACCCCAAGGTCCCTCCACTTT. This sequence encodes CASSLAIGTGGTPRSLHF.

The rearrangement links TRBV12-5 to TRBJ1-1, with D possibly TRBD1 on 5 matching bases. The CDR3 spans 13 residues. V was cut by 7 bases and J by 5 bases, with 14 bases left in between. CDR1 and CDR2 (germline): LGHNT, FRNRAP. The CDR3 loop reads CASARPGRTEAFF. The CDR3 DNA is TGTGCTAGTGCCCGACCAGGGAGGACTGAAGCTTTCTTT.

The chain is built from TRBV6-5 and TRBJ1-1, with D possibly TRBD1 on 6 matching bases. CDR3 length: 15 amino acids. V was clipped by 0 bases and J by 5 bases, with 13 bases between them. The germline gives CDR1 MNHEY, CDR2 SVGAGI. CDR3 residues: CASSYSGGPGTEAFF. The CDR3 nucleotides read TGTGCCAGCAGTTACTCTGGGGGCCCCGGTACTGAAGCTTTCTTT.

The rearrangement uses TRBV6-5 and TRBJ2-7; 8 nucleotides align to TRBD1. The junction had 4 bases not matched to a gene; V was cut back by 5 bases and J by 4 bases. The germline CDR1 and CDR2 sequences are MNHEY and SVGAGI. This CDR3 comprises 13 residues. CDR3 nucleotides: TGTGCCAGCAGTCCAGGGGGCTTTTACGAGCAGTACTTC. Amino acid sequence: CASSPGGFYEQYF.